The 6 T cell receptor beta chains below come from one sample, sequenced in a study of T cells in Graves' hyperthyroidism and ophthalmopathy (dated by TCRdb to between 2018 and 2020). Library construction relied on multiplex PCR. Instrument on record: Illumina HiSeq 2000. TCR beta CDR3 regions were amplified from RNA transcripts. For the first round of RT-PCR on the TCR CDR3, the HTBI primer set was used together with the Qiagen OneStep RT-PCR kit. TCRdb reprocessed the public reads (quality trimming at Q25 with fastp, clone calling with MiXCR) and kept in-frame beta chains. Under each unique CDR3 protein, matching rows form one entry showing the most common genes and DNA. The sample table lists approximately 700,000 distinct CDR3 sequences, over 15% of them with a count of one. 8.4% of the sample goes to the ten largest clones. The sample was blood. All receptors come from a man aged 18 to 30 with Graves' hyperthyroidism.

This clonotype was seen a few times. The chain recombines TRBV28 with TRBJ2-7; 9 nucleotides agree with TRBD1. V lost 5 bases, J lost 5 bases, and 10 bases stayed unmatched. The CDR3 is 15 amino acids. CDR1 MDHEN and CDR2 SYDVKM come from the germline V gene. The CDR3 DNA follows: TGTGCCAGCAGTCCGGCCGGGACAGGGACAAACGAGCAGTACTTC. It codes for CASSPAGTGTNEQYF.

This clonotype occurred a few times. The chain combines TRBV5-5 with TRBJ2-3; 7 bases are a match to TRBD1. This CDR3 region has 16 residues. The ends lost 4 bases at V and 4 bases at J; junction bases unmatched: 12. In germline, CDR1 is SGHKS, CDR2 YYEKEE (reference sequence). CDR3 sequence (DNA): TGTGCCAGCAGCGCTACCGGGACAGAGGACCCAGATACGCAGTATTTT. This codes for CASSATGTEDPDTQYF.

As for this clonotype: The junction and the germline gene differ at one end; a read error may be behind it. The V and J genes are TRBV7-9 and TRBJ2-1, with 7 bases lining up with TRBD1. Germline CDR1 is SEHNR and CDR2 is FQNEAQ (reference sequence). This CDR3 spans 16 amino acids. The CDR3 region is CASSGTGVVRSNEQFF. CDR3 nucleotide sequence: TGCGCCAGCAGCGGAACAGGGGTCGTCCGGAGCAATGAGCAGTTCTTC.

This clonotype was counted many times. The V gene is TRBV12-3 or TRBV12-4, the J gene TRBJ2-1; 7 bases match TRBD2. J was trimmed by 9 bases and V by 6 bases; bases with no gene match: 8. This CDR3 is built from 13 residues. The CDR3 is CASSQTSEGEQFF. Written as DNA, the CDR3 is TGTGCCAGCAGCCAAACTAGCGAGGGTGAGCAGTTCTTC.

This clonotype was counted ten times or more. The CDR3 reads CASGAKTGSLRADTQYF. CDR3 DNA sequence: TGTGCTAGTGGTGCGAAGACAGGGAGTTTACGGGCAGATACGCAGTATTTT. The V and J genes are TRBV12-5 and TRBJ2-3; 7 nucleotides agree with TRBD1. V lost 5 bases and J lost 4; bases outside the gene matches: 15. This CDR3 spans 17 amino acids. Germline assignment: CDR1 LGHNT and CDR2 FRNRAP.

This clonotype was recorded at least ten times. This chain connects TRBV11-2 to TRBJ2-1; 10 bases match TRBD2. CDR3 length equals 15 residues. V dropped 3 bases and J dropped 8; count of bases not matched to a gene: 7. CDR1 is SGHAT and CDR2 is FQNNGV in the germline V gene. This chain's CDR3 is CASSLEIAGGYEQFF. CDR3 bases: TGTGCCAGCAGCTTGGAAATAGCGGGAGGATATGAGCAGTTCTTC.